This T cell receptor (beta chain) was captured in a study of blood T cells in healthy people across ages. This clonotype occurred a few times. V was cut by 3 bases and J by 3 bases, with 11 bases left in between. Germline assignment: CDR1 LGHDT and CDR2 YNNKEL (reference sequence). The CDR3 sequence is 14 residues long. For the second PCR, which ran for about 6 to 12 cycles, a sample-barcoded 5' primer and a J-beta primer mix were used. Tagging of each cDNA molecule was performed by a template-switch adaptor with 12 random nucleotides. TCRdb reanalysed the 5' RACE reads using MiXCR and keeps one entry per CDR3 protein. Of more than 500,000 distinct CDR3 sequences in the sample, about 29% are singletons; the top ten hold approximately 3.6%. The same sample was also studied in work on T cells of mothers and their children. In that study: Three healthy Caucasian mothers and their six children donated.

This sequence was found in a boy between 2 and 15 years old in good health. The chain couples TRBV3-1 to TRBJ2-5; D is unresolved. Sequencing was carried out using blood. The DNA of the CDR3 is TGTGCCAGCAGCCACCCTCGCGGAGAAGAGACCCAGTACTTC. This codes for CASSHPRGEETQYF.